Below are 16 T cell receptor beta chains sequenced from a single sample in a study of blood T cell repertoires in COVID-19. Profiled with immunoSEQ multiplex PCR; TCRdb holds only in-frame clones, not every one. Of over 100,000 clones detected, under 90% appear once; the ten largest clones hold over 7.5%. The sample comprised peripheral blood. These receptors all stem from a woman aged 55 to 70 with active or convalescent COVID-19.

The J gene is TRBJ2-4, the V gene TRBV5-6, with 12 bases aligning to TRBD2. Losses at the gene ends were 2 bases for V and 1 base for J; bases not matched to a gene: 4. The CDR3 sequence is 17 residues long. The germline CDR1 and CDR2 sequences are SGHDT and YYEEEE. As DNA, the CDR3 is TGTGCCAGCAGCTTTCGTACTAGCGGGGGGGCCAAAAACATTCAGTACTTC. Translated: CASSFRTSGGAKNIQYF.

The chain uses TRBV2 and TRBJ1-6; tentative D call: TRBD1 (6 bases). Germline V gives CDR1 SNHLY, CDR2 FYNNEI. V was trimmed by 6 bases and J by 2 bases, leaving 14 bases between them. The CDR3 loop spans 16 amino acids. CDR3 DNA sequence: TGTGCCAGCAGAGAAAATTACAGGGCCTATAATTCACCCCTCCACTTT. Protein product: CASRENYRAYNSPLHF.

The genes are TRBV7-9 and TRBJ1-3, with no clear D. V dropped 1 base and J dropped 3 bases, with 7 bases sitting between them. The CDR3 has 14 amino acids. Germline V lookup: CDR1 SEHNR, CDR2 FQNEAQ (reference sequence). CDR3 amino acids: CASSLGRSGNTIYF. The CDR3 DNA reads as TGTGCCAGCAGCTTAGGGCGGAGTGGAAACACCATATATTTT. Together with reference TRBV7-9 and TRBJ1-3, the CDR3 gives the full variable domain: DTGVSQNPRHKITKRGQNVTFRCDPISEHNRLYWYRQTLGQGPEFLTYFQNEAQLEKSRLLSDRFSAERPKGSFSTLEIQRTEQGDSAMYLCASSLGRSGNTIYFGEGSWLTVV.

A single count supports this clone. The rearrangement links TRBV4-2 to TRBJ1-1, with 7 positions matching TRBD1. The CDR3 has 15 residues. CDR1 LGHNA and CDR2 YNFKEQ come from the germline V gene. V lost 1 base to trimming and J lost 5 bases; unmatched junction nucleotides: 7. This CDR3 is CASSQGEGARTEAFF. CDR3 bases: TGTGCCAGCAGCCAAGGTGAGGGGGCAAGAACTGAAGCTTTCTTT.

The chain has TRBV14 and TRBJ1-2; maybe TRBD1 (5 bases). Germline values: CDR1 SGHDN, CDR2 FVKESK. The CDR3 extends over 17 amino acids. V gave up 4 bases and J gave up 0 bases, with 18 bases separating them. The CDR3 sequence: CASSLISAGGPNYGYTF. The DNA of the CDR3 is TGTGCCAGCAGCCTCATAAGCGCGGGGGGACCTAACTATGGCTACACCTTC.

The chain has TRBV24-1 and TRBJ2-7, with 8 bases lining up with TRBD1. The trim removed 4 bases at V and 1 base at J, leaving 8 bases unmatched. CDR3 length: 16 amino acids. Per germline, CDR1 KGHDR and CDR2 SFDVKD. Here the CDR3 DNA reads TGTGCCACCAGTGACTCCACAGGGGGGTTATCCTACGAGCAGTACTTC. Its protein is CATSDSTGGLSYEQYF.

This clone was detected only a few times. V and J are TRBV7-2 and TRBJ1-2, with 9 bases lining up with TRBD1. The germline V gene encodes CDR1 SGHTA and CDR2 FQGNSA. J lost 6 bases, V lost 4 bases, and 12 bases had no gene match. The CDR3 has 16 amino acids. DNA for the CDR3: TGTGCCAGCAGCTCCGCTGGGACAGGGAATCGGAATGGCTACACCTTC. The encoded protein is CASSSAGTGNRNGYTF.

V and J are TRBV6-1 and TRBJ1-5; the match to TRBD1 covers 7 bases. The ends lost 0 bases at V and 0 bases at J; junction bases unmatched: 8. The germline V gene encodes CDR1 MNHNS and CDR2 SASEGT. The CDR3 is 18 residues long. For the CDR3, the DNA is TGTGCCAGCAGTGAAGCGCCGGGACAGCGTTATAGCAATCAGCCCCAGCATTTT. Amino acids: CASSEAPGQRYSNQPQHF.

The chain carries TRBV5-4 and TRBJ2-1; 9 nucleotides align to TRBD2. Germline V gene lookup returns CDR1 SGHNT and CDR2 YYREEE (reference sequence). This CDR3 has 15 residues. Trimming at V came to 2 bases and at J to 4 bases, leaving 4 bases not matched to a gene. The DNA of the CDR3 is TGTGCCAGCAGCTTCCCCCTAGCGGGATACAATGAGCAGTTCTTC. Translating it yields CASSFPLAGYNEQFF.

This chain uses TRBV5-8 with TRBJ1-1, with 10 nucleotides matching TRBD1. The junction had 3 bases not matched to a gene; V was cut back by 4 bases and J by 3 bases. This CDR3 contains 14 residues. Germline V lookup: CDR1 SGHTS, CDR2 YDEGEE. CDR3 in amino acids: CASSPGTGDTEAFF. CDR3 coding DNA: TGTGCCAGCAGCCCTGGGACAGGGGACACTGAAGCTTTCTTT. Variable domain in full (rest from reference TRBV5-8 and TRBJ1-1): EAGVTQSPTHLIKTRGQQATLRCSPISGHTSVYWYQQALGLGLQFLLWYDEGEERNRGNFPPRFSGRQFPNYSSELNVNALELEDSALYLCASSPGTGDTEAFFGQGTRLTVV.

In DNA, the CDR3 is TGTGCCACCAGTGCGACAGGGGGCAATCAGCCCCAGCATTTT. Translating it yields CATSATGGNQPQHF. V is TRBV24-1 and J is TRBJ1-5; 8 bases line up with TRBD1. The CDR3 is 14 residues long. The trim removed 5 bases at V and 2 bases at J, leaving 1 base unmatched. Germline CDR1 and CDR2: KGHDR and SFDVKD.

The CDR3: CASSLEGGEKLFF. CDR3 in DNA: TGCGCCAGCAGTCTGGAAGGGGGTGAAAAACTGTTTTTT. The rearrangement links TRBV5-1 to TRBJ1-4; D perhaps matches TRBD1 (6 bases). The ends were cut back, 5 bases at V and 7 bases at J, with 12 bases in the middle. CDR3 size: 13 residues. Germline V gene lookup returns CDR1 SGHRS and CDR2 YFSETQ.

The chain joins TRBV21-1 to TRBJ2-7; the table calls TRBD1, which could not be checked here. TRBV21-1 is noted as a pseudogene. This CDR3 is built from 16 residues. Here the CDR3 reads CASTPAGGDRVHEQYV. Here the CDR3 DNA reads TGTGCCAGCACCCCTGCCGGGGGGGACAGGGTGCACGAGCAGTACGTC.

The J gene is TRBJ1-1, the V gene TRBV19; a weak D match, TRBD1 (6 bases). Between the trimmed V and J ends, which lost 5 bases and 2 bases, there was a span of 15 bases. Germline CDR1 is LNHDA and CDR2 is SQIVND (reference sequence). CDR3 length: 15 residues. As DNA, the CDR3 is TGTGCCAGTAGTCGTAAAATACAGGGAAACACTGAAGCTTTCTTT. This encodes CASSRKIQGNTEAFF.

This sequence joins TRBV5-4 and TRBJ2-3; D might be TRBD1 (6 bases). Per germline, CDR1 SGHNT and CDR2 YYREEE (reference sequence). The CDR3 runs to 16 residues. The germline V and J ends were trimmed by 0 bases and 4 bases, with 15 bases remaining between them. The chain's CDR3 is CASSLGRGGMADTQYF. CDR3 bases: TGTGCCAGCAGCTTGGGCCGAGGGGGAATGGCAGATACGCAGTATTTT.

The gene calls are TRBV18 and TRBJ2-6; TRBD1 matches 10 bases. Germline V gene lookup returns CDR1 KGHSH and CDR2 LQKENI. CDR3 size: 17 residues. V lost 1 base and J lost 3; bases outside the gene matches: 3. This CDR3 is CASSPRGQGNGANVLTF. The CDR3 DNA reads as TGTGCCAGCTCACCACGGGGACAGGGGAATGGGGCCAACGTCCTGACTTTC. Full variable domain (outside the CDR3, taken from reference TRBV18 and TRBJ2-6): NAGVMQNPRHLVRRRGQEARLRCSPMKGHSHVYWYRQLPEEGLKFMVYLQKENIIDESGMPKERFSAEFPKEGPSILRIQQVVRGDSAAYFCASSPRGQGNGANVLTFGAGSRLTVL.